The 20 T cell receptor beta chains listed next were all sequenced from one sample in a study of blood T cell repertoires in COVID-19. Clones were sequenced by immunoSEQ multiplex PCR, and TCRdb holds only the in-frame ones, with some missing. The profile shows around 400,000 clones, approximately 89% of them singletons. Sample: peripheral blood. Receptors originate from a woman aged 55 to 70 with COVID-19, enrolled during active disease.

The gene calls are TRBV19 and TRBJ1-2, with no clear D. Germline CDR1 reads LNHDA; CDR2 reads SQIVND (reference sequence). The CDR3 is made up of 12 amino acids. V lost 3 bases and J 8 bases, leaving 10 bases between the germline ends. The CDR3 bases are TGTGCCAGTAGTATCCCCCGACTAGGCTACACCTTC. This codes for CASSIPRLGYTF.

This chain joins TRBV10-3 and TRBJ2-3, with 8 bases aligning to TRBD1. V gave up 5 bases and J gave up 4 bases; unmatched junction bases: 11. The germline gives CDR1 ENHRY, CDR2 SYGVKD. CDR3 length equals 16 residues. Here the CDR3 reads CAISPDRGAKADTQYF. The CDR3, as DNA: TGTGCCATCAGTCCCGACAGGGGCGCAAAGGCAGATACGCAGTATTTT.

This clone was counted once. This rearrangement joins TRBV6-1 to TRBJ2-4, with 8 bases identical to TRBD2. This CDR3 has 16 residues. The germline V gene has CDR1 MNHNS and CDR2 SASEGT. J was trimmed by 2 bases and V by 4 bases; bases with no gene match: 7. The CDR3 is CASSAPGRGTKNIQYF. The DNA for the CDR3 is TGTGCCAGCAGTGCCCCCGGGAGGGGGACCAAAAACATTCAGTACTTC.

This chain uses TRBV5-1 with TRBJ2-7; 7 bases are shared with TRBD1. This CDR3 contains 14 residues. The V gene end was trimmed by 3 bases and the J gene end by 2 bases; junction bases not matched to a gene: 5. Germline V lookup: CDR1 SGHRS, CDR2 YFSETQ. The CDR3 spells CASSYRGSPYEQYF. The CDR3, as DNA: TGCGCCAGCAGCTACAGGGGAAGTCCCTACGAGCAGTACTTC. The full variable domain, completed using reference TRBV5-1 and TRBJ2-7, is KAGVTQTPRYLIKTRGQQVTLSCSPISGHRSVSWYQQTPGQGLQFLFEYFSETQRNKGNFPGRFSGRQFSNSRSEMNVSTLELGDSALYLCASSYRGSPYEQYFGPGTRLTVT.

This rearrangement joins TRBV9 to TRBJ2-5; 10 nucleotides match TRBD2. Germline V lookup: CDR1 SGDLS, CDR2 YYNGEE. This CDR3 has 14 amino acids. The V gene end was trimmed by 3 bases and the J gene end by 5 bases; junction bases not matched to a gene: 4. The CDR3 DNA reads as TGTGCCAGCAGCGCAGCGGGGGGGCCGGAGACCCAGTACTTC. It yields the protein CASSAAGGPETQYF.

This chain links TRBV2 with TRBJ1-5; 7 bases map to TRBD1. The J segment lost 7 bases and the V segment lost 4 bases, leaving 13 bases of the junction unmatched. The length of the CDR3 is 16 residues. Looked up from germline, CDR1 is SNHLY and CDR2 is FYNNEI. The CDR3 sequence: CASSGGQARLGQPQHF. In DNA, the CDR3 is TGTGCCAGCAGTGGAGGACAGGCCCGGTTGGGACAGCCCCAGCATTTT.

V is TRBV29-1 and J is TRBJ1-4; 7 bases fit TRBD1. Germline V CDR1 and CDR2: SQVTM, ANQGSEA. CDR3 size: 13 residues. J was trimmed by 6 bases and V by 3 bases; bases with no gene match: 4. CDR3 nucleotides: TGCAGCGTTGAGGAACAGGGGTATGAAAAACTGTTTTTT. Its translation is CSVEEQGYEKLFF.

This chain links TRBV28 with TRBJ1-1; 11 bases line up with TRBD1. CDR1 MDHEN and CDR2 SYDVKM come from the germline V gene. There are 15 residues in the CDR3. V shed 4 bases, J shed 5 bases, and the junction held 6 bases outside the gene matches. CDR3 DNA sequence: TGTGCCAGCAGTTCCCCGGACAGGGGGCGAACTGAAGCTTTCTTT. This encodes CASSSPDRGRTEAFF.

This clone came up a few times. The V call is TRBV6-5, the J call TRBJ1-2; 10 nucleotides agree with TRBD1. From germline, CDR1 is MNHEY and CDR2 SVGAGI. The CDR3 loop spans 15 amino acids. Losses at the gene ends were 4 bases for V and 8 bases for J; bases not matched to a gene: 10. The CDR3 DNA reads as TGTGCCAGCAGTTTAACCGGGACAGGGGTAGGAGGCTACACCTTC. This translates into CASSLTGTGVGGYTF.

V usage is TRBV19 and J usage is TRBJ1-1; 8 nucleotides agree with TRBD1. CDR3 length equals 16 residues. Trimming cost V 5 bases and J 7 bases; bases outside gene matches: 15. The germline CDR1 and CDR2 sequences are LNHDA and SQIVND (reference sequence). The CDR3: CASSPGQGWFMGEAFF. In DNA, the CDR3 is TGTGCCAGTAGTCCCGGACAGGGATGGTTCATGGGTGAAGCTTTCTTT.

This sequence joins TRBV7-3 and TRBJ2-7; 10 nucleotides agree with TRBD1. The J segment lost 2 bases and the V segment lost 2 bases, leaving 9 bases of the junction unmatched. The CDR3 spans 17 residues. CDR1 SGHTA and CDR2 FQGTGA come from the germline V gene. The CDR3 reads CASSLVGGQGNPYEQYF. CDR3 nucleotides: TGTGCCAGCAGCTTAGTGGGGGGACAGGGGAATCCCTACGAGCAGTACTTC.

The chain recombines TRBV18 with TRBJ1-2; TRBD1 matches at 9 bases. Germline V gives CDR1 KGHSH, CDR2 LQKENI. CDR3 length: 14 amino acids. The junction had 2 bases not matched to a gene; V was cut back by 2 bases and J by 4 bases. The CDR3: CASSPRDRAYGYTF. DNA of the CDR3: TGTGCCAGCTCACCAAGGGACAGGGCCTATGGCTACACCTTC.

The count of this clone is one. The genes are TRBV6-2 or TRBV6-3 and TRBJ2-7, with 9 bases fitting TRBD1. Trimming took 0 bases from V and 6 from J; bases not matched to a gene: 12. Germline values: CDR1 MNHEY, CDR2 SVGEGT. The CDR3 spans 17 residues. The CDR3 region is CASSYSMKDRGSGEQYF. CDR3 sequence (DNA): TGTGCCAGCAGTTACTCGATGAAGGACAGGGGCTCGGGCGAGCAGTACTTC.

This clone has a single count. The chain uses TRBV6-2 or TRBV6-3 and TRBJ2-2; 12 nucleotides match TRBD2. V lost 5 bases, J lost 7 bases, and 8 bases stayed unmatched. The CDR3 spans 16 residues. CDR1 is MNHEY, CDR2 SVGEGT, per germline. Here the CDR3 DNA reads TGTGCCAGCAGTGACCCTAGCGGGGGGGCTTACGGGGAGCTGTTTTTT. This translates into CASSDPSGGAYGELFF.

This clone appeared once. The chain employs TRBV5-6 and TRBJ2-6, with D maybe TRBD2 (5 bases). The germline V gene has CDR1 SGHDT and CDR2 YYEEEE. CDR3 size: 17 residues. The V end lost 3 bases, the J end lost 0 bases, and 13 bases lay between the germline ends. CDR3 sequence (DNA): TGTGCCAGCAGCTGGTGGACGGGAAGCTCTGGGGCCAACGTCCTGACTTTC. Its protein is CASSWWTGSSGANVLTF. Drawing the rest from reference TRBV5-6 and TRBJ2-6, the complete variable domain is DAGVTQSPTHLIKTRGQQVTLRCSPKSGHDTVSWYQQALGQGPQFIFQYYEEEERQRGNFPDRFSGHQFPNYSSELNVNALLLGDSALYLCASSWWTGSSGANVLTFGAGSRLTVL.

The chain joins TRBV5-5 to TRBJ2-4, with 12 bases that match TRBD2. Germline V CDR1 and CDR2: SGHKS, YYEKEE (reference sequence). V lost 5 bases to trimming and J lost 6 bases; unmatched junction nucleotides: 6. This CDR3 contains 15 residues. CDR3 amino acids: CASRSGLAGLNIQYF. CDR3 nucleotide sequence: TGTGCCAGCAGATCCGGACTAGCGGGGCTAAACATTCAGTACTTC.

The rearrangement uses TRBV21-1 and TRBJ1-1. TRBV21-1 is recorded as a pseudogene. This CDR3 comprises 15 residues. The CDR3: CASSNRAGNDTEAFF. The CDR3 DNA sequence: TGTGCCAGCAGCAATCGAGCGGGGAACGACACTGAAGCTTTCTTT.

This clone was seen just once. The rearrangement joins TRBV5-4 to TRBJ1-2, with D maybe TRBD1 (5 bases). Trimming removed 0 bases at V and 3 bases at J, with 18 bases between. CDR1 is SGHNT and CDR2 is YYREEE in the germline V gene (reference sequence). The CDR3 has 17 residues. CDR3 protein: CASSLVSGGGSDYGYTF. The CDR3 DNA reads as TGTGCCAGCAGCTTGGTGTCTGGCGGGGGATCGGACTATGGCTACACCTTC.

This chain joins TRBV7-9 and TRBJ2-7, with a weak D call TRBD2 (6 bases). The germline V gene encodes CDR1 SEHNR and CDR2 FQNEAQ (reference sequence). The CDR3 is made up of 14 amino acids. Trimming left V 5 bases short and J 4 bases short, with 15 bases between. CDR3 DNA sequence: TGTGCCAGCAGCCCACTCGACGGGGGTTACGAGCAGTACTTC. It codes for CASSPLDGGYEQYF.

The chain is built from TRBV7-2 and TRBJ2-3; TRBD2 matches 8 bases. The V gene end was trimmed by 5 bases and the J gene end by 6 bases; junction bases not matched to a gene: 19. Germline V lookup: CDR1 SGHTA, CDR2 FQGNSA. This CDR3 contains 18 residues. The CDR3, as DNA: TGTGCCAGCAGCCAAAAACCACATTTAGCGGGGTTCCCCGATACGCAGTATTTT. This sequence encodes CASSQKPHLAGFPDTQYF.